The clone carrying this TCR beta chain was detected many times. Antigen: not known. The data originate from a study of Graves' ophthalmopathy and Graves' hyperthyroidism. Looking at the study overall: Prior to any treatment, peripheral blood was collected at the time of initial diagnosis. Whole-study results and caveats: Most thyroid clonotypes expanded beyond 0.001 frequency were also found in blood. The study's model predicted ophthalmopathy progression at 70.59% sensitivity and about 72% specificity.

There are 13 residues in the CDR3. V lost 6 bases and J 4 bases, leaving 15 bases between the germline ends. Germline CDR1 DFQATT, CDR2 SNEGSKA (reference sequence). For repertoire sequencing, the TCR beta CDR3 regions were amplified from RNA transcripts. First-round RT-PCR relied on HTBI primers, and a second-round multiplex PCR came next. Using its own MiXCR run on the multiplex PCR reads, TCRdb lists one record per CDR3 protein. This table holds hundreds of thousands of distinct CDR3 sequences, roughly 39% found once. Moderate-to-severe activity, CAS ≥3, NOSPECS ≥4 and a duration under 3 months were seen in donors with ophthalmopathy.

Sequencing input: peripheral blood. The sequence derives from an adult man with Graves' ophthalmopathy. The chain joins TRBV20-1 to TRBJ1-1, with D perhaps matching TRBD1 (5 bases). The DNA of the CDR3 is TGCAGTGCCTCTGGGACCCTAAGCACTGAAGCTTTCTTT. It is translated as CSASGTLSTEAFF.